A selection of T cell receptor beta chains follows, all from one sample in a study of T-cell reconstitution after alpha-beta-depleted transplantation in children. TCRdb re-called the PCR reads through MiXCR, storing one row per CDR3 protein. The data hold more than 200,000 distinct CDR3 sequences, with 20% to 30% observed a single time. The sequencing used PBMCs, mostly from graft donor cells, collected 360 days after TCRalphabeta/CD19-depleted stem cell transplant. The receptors were gathered from a female patient aged 2-10 years who had a stem cell transplant for congenital amegakaryocytic thrombocytopenia, so the T cells may come from the graft donor. Both conserved end residues are part of each CDR3. D genes are given only for firm matches. Size values are once, few and many counts, or a class for expanded clones, and some rows have none.

clone size: -
J gene: TRBJ1-1
V gene: TRBV4-1
D gene: -
CDR3 DNA: TGCGCCAGCAGCCAAGAACGAGCGGCTAACACTGAAGCTTTCTTT
CDR3 protein: CASSQERAANTEAFF

clone size: -
J gene: TRBJ1-1
V gene: TRBV19
D gene: -
CDR3 DNA: TGTGCCAGTAGTTCAGGGGAAAGGTTTATCACTGAAGCTTTCTTT
CDR3 protein: CASSSGERFITEAFF

clone size: few
J gene: TRBJ1-6
V gene: TRBV6-5
D gene: -
CDR3 DNA: TGTGCCAGCAGTTACTCCAGTGGACGGCACTATAATTCACCCCTCCACTTT
CDR3 protein: CASSYSSGRHYNSPLHF

clone size: few
J gene: TRBJ2-2
V gene: TRBV2
D gene: -
CDR3 DNA: TGTGCCAGCAGTGGAGTGGGCAGGGCGAACACCGGGGAGCTGTTTTTT
CDR3 protein: CASSGVGRANTGELFF

clone size: -
J gene: TRBJ2-1
V gene: TRBV5-1
D gene: TRBD2
CDR3 DNA: TGCGCCAGCAGCTTGCTAGCGGGGGGTCCGTCTGAGCAGTTCTTC
CDR3 protein: CASSLLAGGPSEQFF

clone size: -
J gene: TRBJ1-1
V gene: TRBV28
D gene: -
CDR3 DNA: TGTGCCAGCAGCCTTATGGCTATAGGGGGCACTGAAGCTTTCTTT
CDR3 protein: CASSLMAIGGTEAFF

clone size: -
J gene: TRBJ1-1
V gene: TRBV3-1
D gene: -
CDR3 DNA: TGTGCCAGCAGCCAAGACTGGTGGAACACTGAAGCTTTCTTT
CDR3 protein: CASSQDWWNTEAFF

clone size: -
J gene: TRBJ2-7
V gene: TRBV2
D gene: -
CDR3 DNA: TGTGCCAGCAGTGATCGGCTAGAGGTCTACGAGCAGTACTTC
CDR3 protein: CASSDRLEVYEQYF

clone size: few
J gene: TRBJ2-7
V gene: TRBV20-1
D gene: TRBD2
CDR3 DNA: TGCAGTGCTGGGACTAGCGGGGCCTACGAGCAGTACTTC
CDR3 protein: CSAGTSGAYEQYF

clone size: few
J gene: TRBJ2-1
V gene: TRBV5-1
D gene: TRBD1
CDR3 DNA: TGCGCCAGCAGCTTACTGGGACAGGGTGGGTCCTACAATGAGCAGTTCTTC
CDR3 protein: CASSLLGQGGSYNEQFF